This T cell receptor (beta chain) was identified in a study of OX40 agonist ivuxolimab in advanced cancers. Study-wide context: Previous treatment with anti-PD-1, anti-PD-L1 or anti-CTLA-4 therapy was allowed; 30% to 50% had received some. The study, taken as a whole, reports: The study observed clonal expansion of CD4+ and CD8+ blood T cells by week 6 at 0.1 to 3.0 mg/kg. Antigen specificity was not determined for the expanded peripheral T cells.

Autoimmune disease history or systemic immunosuppression excluded patients. TCRdb keeps only in-frame clones here, not all; method: immunoSEQ multiplex PCR. The table lists tens of thousands of clones, 84% of them singletons. On this clone itself: Its antigen is unidentified.

CDR1 is SGHAT and CDR2 is FQNNGV in the germline V gene. This CDR3 has 16 residues. The J segment lost 3 bases and the V segment lost 5 bases, leaving 7 bases of the junction unmatched. The chain couples TRBV11-2 to TRBJ1-6; 7 bases line up with TRBD1. The sequence was collected from an adult with an advanced solid tumor such as melanoma, head and neck, liver or kidney cancer. The sample in question was CD4+ or CD8+ T cells sorted from blood, obtained in a trial of the OX40 agonist ivuxolimab. This chain's CDR3 is CASSPHRGHYNSPLHF. CDR3 bases: TGTGCCAGCAGCCCTCACAGGGGCCACTATAATTCACCCCTCCACTTT.